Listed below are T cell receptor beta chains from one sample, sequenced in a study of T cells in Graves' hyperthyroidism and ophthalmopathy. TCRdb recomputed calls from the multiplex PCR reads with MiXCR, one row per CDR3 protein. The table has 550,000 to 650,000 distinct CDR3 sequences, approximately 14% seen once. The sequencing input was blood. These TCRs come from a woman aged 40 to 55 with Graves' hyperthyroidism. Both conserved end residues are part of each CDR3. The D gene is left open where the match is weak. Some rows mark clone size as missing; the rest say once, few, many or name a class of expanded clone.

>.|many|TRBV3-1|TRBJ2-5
TGTGCCAGCAGCCAAGTTATGGAGACCCAGTACTTC
CASSQVMETQYF
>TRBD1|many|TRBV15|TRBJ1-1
TGTGCCACCAGATCAGGGGGTAATACTGAAGCTTTCTTT
CATRSGGNTEAFF
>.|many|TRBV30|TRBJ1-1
TGTGCCTGCCTAGATTACATGAACACTGAAGCTTTCTTT
CACLDYMNTEAFF
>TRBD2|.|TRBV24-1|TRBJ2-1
TGTGCCACCAGTGGTCCGGGACTAGCGGGCTCCAGCTCCTACAATGAGCAGTTCTTC
CATSGPGLAGSSSYNEQFF
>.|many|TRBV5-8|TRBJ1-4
TGTGCCAGCAGCAGCCGTCAGGGAGCAACTAATGAAAAACTGTTTTTT
CASSSRQGATNEKLFF
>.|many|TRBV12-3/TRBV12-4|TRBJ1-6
TGTGCCAGCAGTACGCAGAGGAAATCACCCCTCCACTTT
CASSTQRKSPLHF
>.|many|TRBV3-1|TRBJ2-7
TGTGCCAGCAGCCAAACGGGGGACGAGCAGTACTTC
CASSQTGDEQYF
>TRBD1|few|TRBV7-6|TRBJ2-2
TGTGCCAGCAAGGCTCTGGGACAGGACTTCACCGGGGAGCTGTTTTTT
CASKALGQDFTGELFF
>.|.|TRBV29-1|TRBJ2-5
TGCAGCGTTGCTAGTCGGCCAGGTCAAGAGACCCAGTACTTC
CSVASRPGQETQYF
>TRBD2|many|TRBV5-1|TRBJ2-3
TGCGCCAGCAATAGTGCGGGAGCCACAGATACGCAGTATTTT
CASNSAGATDTQYF
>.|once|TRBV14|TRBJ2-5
TGTGCCAGCAGCCAATTCGGCGGCAAAGAGACCCAGTACTTC
CASSQFGGKETQYF
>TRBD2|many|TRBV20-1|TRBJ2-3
TGCAGTGCTAGAGGACTAGCGGGGAGCACAGATACGCAGTATTTT
CSARGLAGSTDTQYF
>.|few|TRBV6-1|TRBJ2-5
TGTGCCAGCACCTTACCGGACGAACAAGAGACCCAGTACTTC
CASTLPDEQETQYF
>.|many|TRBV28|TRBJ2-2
TGTGCCAGCAGTTCCACCCTGGCGACAGAAAGGGGCCCGAACACCGGGGAGCTGTTTTTT
CASSSTLATERGPNTGELFF
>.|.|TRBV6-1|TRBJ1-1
TGTGCCAGCAGTGAAAGAGACAAAATGGACACTGAAGCTTTCTTT
CASSERDKMDTEAFF
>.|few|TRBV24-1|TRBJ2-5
TGTGCCACCAGTGATGGAGTTGGGAGAGAGACCCAGTACTTC
CATSDGVGRETQYF
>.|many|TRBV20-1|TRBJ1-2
TGCAGTGCTAGCGCCTCTCAGGGGCGGGGGGCGGTACATGGCTACACCTTC
CSASASQGRGAVHGYTF
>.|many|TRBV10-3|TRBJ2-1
TGTGCCATCAGTGATGAGGGGACTCCCTACAATGAGCAGTTCTTC
CAISDEGTPYNEQFF
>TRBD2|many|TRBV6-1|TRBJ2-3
TGTGCCAGCAGTGAAGGGAGTTCACTAGCGGGCGCTAGCACAGATACGCAGTATTTT
CASSEGSSLAGASTDTQYF
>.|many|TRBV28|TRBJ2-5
TGTGCCAGCAGCCCCTTTTCGGGAAGCGGAGAGACCCAGTACTTC
CASSPFSGSGETQYF
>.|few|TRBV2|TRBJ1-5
TGTGCCAGCAACCCCCAGGCCAGCAATCAGCCCCAGCATTTT
CASNPQASNQPQHF
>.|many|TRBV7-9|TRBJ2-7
TGTGCCAGCAGCCGCGGGAAGGGACACGAGCAGTACTTC
CASSRGKGHEQYF
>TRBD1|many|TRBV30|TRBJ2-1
TGTGCCTGGATCGGGAAACCGGGACAGGGGTTTTACAATGAGCAGTTCTTC
CAWIGKPGQGFYNEQFF
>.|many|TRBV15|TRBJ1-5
TGTGCCACCAGCACCGGGCAGCCCCAGCATTTT
CATSTGQPQHF
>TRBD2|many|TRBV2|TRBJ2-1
TGTGCCAGCAAAACGGGAGGCGCCGACAATGAGCAGTTCTTC
CASKTGGADNEQFF
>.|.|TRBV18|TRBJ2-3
TGTGCCAGCTCACCACGATCCGGGACACGTAGCACAGATACGCAGTATTTT
CASSPRSGTRSTDTQYF
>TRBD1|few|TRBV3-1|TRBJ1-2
TGTGCCAGCAGAGGGACAGGGTCGGAGGGCTACACCTTC
CASRGTGSEGYTF
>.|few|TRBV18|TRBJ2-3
TGTGCCAGCTCACCACCGGTGGGAAAAGGGACAGATACGCAGTATTTT
CASSPPVGKGTDTQYF
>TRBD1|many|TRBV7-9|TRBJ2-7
TGTGCCAGCAGACCCGGGACAGGCTACGAGCAGTACTTC
CASRPGTGYEQYF
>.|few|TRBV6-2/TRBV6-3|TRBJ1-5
TGTGCCAGCAGTTACAGGCAGACGTATAGCAATCAGCCCCAGCATTTT
CASSYRQTYSNQPQHF
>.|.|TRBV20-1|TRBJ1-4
TGCAGTGCTAGAGGTAGGGGGGGAATGGGTGAAAAACTGTTTTTT
CSARGRGGMGEKLFF
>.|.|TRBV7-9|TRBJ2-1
TGTGCCAGCAGCTTAGAGGTACAACTTATGCGGGAGCAGTTCTTC
CASSLEVQLMREQFF
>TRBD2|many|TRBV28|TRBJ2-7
TGTGCCAGCAGCGTTCTCGGGGGGAAAACCTACGAGCAGTACTTC
CASSVLGGKTYEQYF
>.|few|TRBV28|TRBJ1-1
TGTGCCAGCAGGAACCGGGGCAGGGGCCCTATGAACACTGATGCTTTCTTT
CASRNRGRGPMNTDAFF
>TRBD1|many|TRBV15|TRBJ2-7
TGTGCCACCAGCGGGCGCCCGGGACAGGGCTACGAGCAGTACTTC
CATSGRPGQGYEQYF
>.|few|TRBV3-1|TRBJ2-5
TGTGCCAGCAGCCAAACGACAGGTCGGCAAGGGACCCAGTACTTC
CASSQTTGRQGTQYF
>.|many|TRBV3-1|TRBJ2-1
TGTGCCAGCAGCCAAGATATGGACTCGCACAATGAGCAGTTCTTC
CASSQDMDSHNEQFF
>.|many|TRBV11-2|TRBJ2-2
TGTGCCAGCAGCCGCATGAGGGCCGGGGAGCTGTTTTTT
CASSRMRAGELFF
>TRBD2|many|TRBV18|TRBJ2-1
TGTGCCAGCTCACCACCAATGGCTAGCGGGTCCTACAATGAGCAGTTCTTC
CASSPPMASGSYNEQFF
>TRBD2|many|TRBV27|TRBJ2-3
TGTGCCAGCAGTTACAAGGGGGGACTAGTGGGGGATACGCAGTATTTT
CASSYKGGLVGDTQYF
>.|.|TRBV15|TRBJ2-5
TGTGCCACCAGCAGAGGCAGGGGAAGCCGAGAGACCCAGTACTTC
CATSRGRGSRETQYF
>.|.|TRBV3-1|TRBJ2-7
TGTGCCAGCAGCCAACTTAGCGGTTCCTCCTACGGGCAGTACTTC
CASSQLSGSSYGQYF
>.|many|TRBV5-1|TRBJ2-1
TGCGCCAGCAGCTTGGATGGAGGACAGATATCTGAGCAGTTCTTC
CASSLDGGQISEQFF
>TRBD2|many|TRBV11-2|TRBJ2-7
TGTGCCAGCAGTTTTCTAGCGGGACTCCCCTACGAGCAGTACTTC
CASSFLAGLPYEQYF
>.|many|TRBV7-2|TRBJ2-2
TGTGCCAGCAGCTTATACGCAATCGGGGCGGGGGCAAACACCGGGGAGCTGTTTTTT
CASSLYAIGAGANTGELFF
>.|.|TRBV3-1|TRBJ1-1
TGTGCCAGCAGCCAATCGGATTTGAACACTGAAGCTTTCTTT
CASSQSDLNTEAFF
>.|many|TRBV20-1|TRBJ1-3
TGCAGTGTTAGTCGTCTGAGCTCTGGAAACACCATATATTTT
CSVSRLSSGNTIYF